These T cell receptor beta chains were read from a single sample in a study of Ad26.COV2.S vaccination and SARS-CoV-2 variants. Assay: immunoSEQ multiplex PCR; the TCRdb copy retains only in-frame clones and omits some. The sample shows about 350,000 clones, approximately 84% of them seen only once. Material: peripheral blood, obtained in a trial of Ad26.COV2.S vaccine versus placebo. These receptors were collected from a person aged 18-65 years who received the Ad26.COV2.S COVID-19 vaccine or a placebo. The CDR3 runs from the conserved cysteine through the conserved F or W. Each record gives: CDR3 protein, CDR3 DNA, V gene, clone size, J gene, D gene. D genes are given only for firm matches. Not all rows give a size; the values are once, few, many and, for expanded clones, a class.

CASSQSTGGVYNEQFF,TGTGCCAGCAGCCAATCTACAGGGGGTGTCTACAATGAGCAGTTCTTC,TRBV4-2,once,TRBJ2-1,TRBD1
CAWSMTDTYEQYF,TGTGCCTGGAGTATGACGGATACCTACGAGCAGTACTTC,TRBV30,-,TRBJ2-7,-
CASSRGLTSGANVLTF,TGTGCCAGCAGCCGCGGACTGACCTCTGGGGCCAACGTCCTGACTTTC,TRBV14,-,TRBJ2-6,-
CASRDRSGREQFF,TGCGCCAGCAGAGACAGGTCAGGTCGTGAGCAGTTCTTC,TRBV10-2,-,TRBJ2-1,-
CASSLDARTGELFF,TGTGCCAGCAGCTTGGACGCTCGTACCGGGGAGCTGTTTTTT,TRBV5-4,-,TRBJ2-2,-
CASSLGLTANEQFF,TGTGCCAGCAGCTTGGGACTAACCGCGAATGAGCAGTTCTTC,TRBV6-1,once,TRBJ2-1,TRBD2
CASSLPDTFPYGYTF,TGTGCCAGCAGCCTCCCCGACACTTTCCCCTATGGCTACACCTTC,TRBV7-9,-,TRBJ1-2,-
CASKVAGDSPLHF,TGTGCCAGCAAGGTGGCAGGGGATTCACCCCTCCACTTT,TRBV2,-,TRBJ1-6,-
CASSPWGDNEKLFF,TGTGCCAGCAGCCCTTGGGGGGATAATGAAAAACTGTTTTTT,TRBV9,-,TRBJ1-4,-
CASRTGLAATMTYEQYF,TGTGCCAGCCGCACGGGACTAGCGGCAACTATGACCTACGAGCAGTACTTC,TRBV7-2,-,TRBJ2-7,TRBD2
CASSLPLNEQFF,TGTGCCAGCAGCTTACCTCTCAATGAGCAGTTCTTC,TRBV11-2,-,TRBJ2-1,-
CATSSYEGGFGEKLFF,TGTGCCACCAGCAGTTATGAGGGGGGTTTTGGCGAAAAACTGTTTTTT,TRBV15,-,TRBJ1-4,-
CASSLQGLGYYGYTF,TGTGCCAGTAGTCTACAGGGGTTGGGCTACTATGGCTACACCTTC,TRBV19,once,TRBJ1-2,TRBD1
CASSPKGGTPLHF,TGTGCCAGCAGCCCGAAGGGAGGCACACCCCTCCACTTT,TRBV11-2,-,TRBJ1-6,-
CATTMTGDVSYEQYF,TGTGCCACCACCATGACAGGGGACGTCAGCTACGAGCAGTACTTC,TRBV19,-,TRBJ2-7,TRBD1
CASSPGTSGRASVQFF,TGTGCCAGCAGCCCTGGGACTAGCGGGAGGGCCAGCGTGCAGTTCTTC,TRBV11-3,-,TRBJ2-1,TRBD2
CASSVSGGRETQYF,TGTGCCAGCAGCGTTAGCGGGGGGCGGGAGACCCAGTACTTC,TRBV13,-,TRBJ2-5,TRBD2
CASSLGTANEKLFF,TGTGCCAGCAGCTTAGGGACAGCTAATGAAAAACTGTTTTTT,TRBV7-2,-,TRBJ1-4,-
CASSGYQGGSYNEQFF,TGTGCCAGCAGCGGCTATCAAGGGGGCTCCTACAATGAGCAGTTCTTC,TRBV28,-,TRBJ2-1,-
CASSFSALAGRYEQYF,TGTGCCAGCAGTTTCTCCGCCCTAGCGGGAAGGTACGAGCAGTACTTC,TRBV28,-,TRBJ2-7,TRBD2
CASSPTGEGNQPQHF,TGTGCCAGCAGCCCAACAGGGGAGGGCAATCAGCCCCAGCATTTT,TRBV7-9,few,TRBJ1-5,TRBD1
CASSPSHLSYEQYF,TGTGCCAGCAGCCCTAGCCACCTCTCCTACGAGCAGTACTTC,TRBV11-2,-,TRBJ2-7,-
CASSYYLASYNEQFF,TGTGCCAGCAGTTACTACCTAGCCTCCTACAATGAGCAGTTCTTC,TRBV6-2/TRBV6-3,few,TRBJ2-1,-
CASSVPGQGTYNEQFF,TGTGCCAGCTCGGTCCCGGGACAGGGTACGTACAATGAGCAGTTCTTC,TRBV18,-,TRBJ2-1,TRBD1
CASSGAGGGYEQYF,TGTGCCAGTAGTGGGGCCGGCGGGGGGTACGAGCAGTACTTC,TRBV19,-,TRBJ2-7,TRBD2
CASSLLDSGNTIYF,TGTGCCAGCAGCTTATTAGACTCTGGAAACACCATATATTTT,TRBV11-2,-,TRBJ1-3,-
CASSTGLETQYF,TGTGCCAGCAGCACGGGATTGGAGACCCAGTACTTC,TRBV5-6,-,TRBJ2-5,-
CASSPAADRGTLGSEAFF,TGTGCCAGCAGCCCCGCTGCCGACAGGGGGACATTGGGCTCTGAAGCTTTCTTT,TRBV7-9,-,TRBJ1-1,TRBD1
CASSWGSGGGNEQYF,TGTGCCAGCAGCTGGGGTAGCGGGGGAGGGAACGAGCAGTACTTC,TRBV7-2,-,TRBJ2-7,TRBD2
CAIRPPGLAGGTGTDTQYF,TGTGCCATCAGGCCCCCCGGACTAGCGGGAGGGACGGGCACAGATACGCAGTATTTT,TRBV10-3,-,TRBJ2-3,TRBD2
CAISEQSGGNTGELFF,TGTGCCATCAGTGAGCAGAGCGGGGGGAACACCGGGGAGCTGTTTTTT,TRBV10-3,-,TRBJ2-2,TRBD2
CSVEDFRGANTGELFF,TGCAGCGTTGAAGATTTCAGGGGGGCGAACACCGGGGAGCTGTTTTTT,TRBV29-1,few,TRBJ2-2,-
CATRGHFDTGELFF,TGTGCCACCAGGGGACACTTCGACACCGGGGAGCTGTTTTTT,TRBV15,-,TRBJ2-2,-
CASSLEADDYNEQFF,TGTGCCAGCAGCTTAGAGGCGGATGACTACAATGAGCAGTTCTTC,TRBV11-3,-,TRBJ2-1,-
CASSLSGRTPNEQFF,TGTGCCAGCAGCTTGAGCGGGAGAACCCCCAATGAGCAGTTCTTC,TRBV7-2,-,TRBJ2-1,TRBD2
CASSLRQGVYYGYTF,TGTGCCAGCAGTTTACGACAGGGGGTCTACTATGGCTACACCTTC,TRBV28,-,TRBJ1-2,TRBD1
CASSENPGRSYNEQFF,TGTGCCAGCTCCGAAAATCCGGGACGGTCCTACAATGAGCAGTTCTTC,TRBV18,-,TRBJ2-1,-
CASSVGFTSNTGELFF,TGTGCCAGCAGCGTAGGATTTACAAGCAACACCGGGGAGCTGTTTTTT,TRBV9,-,TRBJ2-2,-
CASGLVLPDTQYF,TGTGCTAGTGGTTTGGTTCTCCCCGATACGCAGTATTTT,TRBV12-5,-,TRBJ2-3,-
CAISPGTGVLDEKLFF,TGTGCCATCAGTCCCGGGACAGGGGTCTTGGATGAAAAACTGTTTTTT,TRBV10-3,few,TRBJ1-4,TRBD1
CASTEGTGELFF,TGTGCCAGCACCGAGGGCACCGGGGAGCTGTTTTTT,TRBV6-5,-,TRBJ2-2,-
CASLGQTNYGYTF,TGTGCCAGCTTGGGACAGACTAACTATGGCTACACCTTC,TRBV5-6,-,TRBJ1-2,TRBD1
CASSLDTSMDGELFF,TGTGCCAGCAGCTTAGATACTAGCATGGACGGGGAGCTGTTTTTT,TRBV7-6,-,TRBJ2-2,-
CASVRTSGSYNEQFF,TGTGCCAGCGTCCGGACTAGCGGGAGTTACAATGAGCAGTTCTTC,TRBV28,-,TRBJ2-1,TRBD2